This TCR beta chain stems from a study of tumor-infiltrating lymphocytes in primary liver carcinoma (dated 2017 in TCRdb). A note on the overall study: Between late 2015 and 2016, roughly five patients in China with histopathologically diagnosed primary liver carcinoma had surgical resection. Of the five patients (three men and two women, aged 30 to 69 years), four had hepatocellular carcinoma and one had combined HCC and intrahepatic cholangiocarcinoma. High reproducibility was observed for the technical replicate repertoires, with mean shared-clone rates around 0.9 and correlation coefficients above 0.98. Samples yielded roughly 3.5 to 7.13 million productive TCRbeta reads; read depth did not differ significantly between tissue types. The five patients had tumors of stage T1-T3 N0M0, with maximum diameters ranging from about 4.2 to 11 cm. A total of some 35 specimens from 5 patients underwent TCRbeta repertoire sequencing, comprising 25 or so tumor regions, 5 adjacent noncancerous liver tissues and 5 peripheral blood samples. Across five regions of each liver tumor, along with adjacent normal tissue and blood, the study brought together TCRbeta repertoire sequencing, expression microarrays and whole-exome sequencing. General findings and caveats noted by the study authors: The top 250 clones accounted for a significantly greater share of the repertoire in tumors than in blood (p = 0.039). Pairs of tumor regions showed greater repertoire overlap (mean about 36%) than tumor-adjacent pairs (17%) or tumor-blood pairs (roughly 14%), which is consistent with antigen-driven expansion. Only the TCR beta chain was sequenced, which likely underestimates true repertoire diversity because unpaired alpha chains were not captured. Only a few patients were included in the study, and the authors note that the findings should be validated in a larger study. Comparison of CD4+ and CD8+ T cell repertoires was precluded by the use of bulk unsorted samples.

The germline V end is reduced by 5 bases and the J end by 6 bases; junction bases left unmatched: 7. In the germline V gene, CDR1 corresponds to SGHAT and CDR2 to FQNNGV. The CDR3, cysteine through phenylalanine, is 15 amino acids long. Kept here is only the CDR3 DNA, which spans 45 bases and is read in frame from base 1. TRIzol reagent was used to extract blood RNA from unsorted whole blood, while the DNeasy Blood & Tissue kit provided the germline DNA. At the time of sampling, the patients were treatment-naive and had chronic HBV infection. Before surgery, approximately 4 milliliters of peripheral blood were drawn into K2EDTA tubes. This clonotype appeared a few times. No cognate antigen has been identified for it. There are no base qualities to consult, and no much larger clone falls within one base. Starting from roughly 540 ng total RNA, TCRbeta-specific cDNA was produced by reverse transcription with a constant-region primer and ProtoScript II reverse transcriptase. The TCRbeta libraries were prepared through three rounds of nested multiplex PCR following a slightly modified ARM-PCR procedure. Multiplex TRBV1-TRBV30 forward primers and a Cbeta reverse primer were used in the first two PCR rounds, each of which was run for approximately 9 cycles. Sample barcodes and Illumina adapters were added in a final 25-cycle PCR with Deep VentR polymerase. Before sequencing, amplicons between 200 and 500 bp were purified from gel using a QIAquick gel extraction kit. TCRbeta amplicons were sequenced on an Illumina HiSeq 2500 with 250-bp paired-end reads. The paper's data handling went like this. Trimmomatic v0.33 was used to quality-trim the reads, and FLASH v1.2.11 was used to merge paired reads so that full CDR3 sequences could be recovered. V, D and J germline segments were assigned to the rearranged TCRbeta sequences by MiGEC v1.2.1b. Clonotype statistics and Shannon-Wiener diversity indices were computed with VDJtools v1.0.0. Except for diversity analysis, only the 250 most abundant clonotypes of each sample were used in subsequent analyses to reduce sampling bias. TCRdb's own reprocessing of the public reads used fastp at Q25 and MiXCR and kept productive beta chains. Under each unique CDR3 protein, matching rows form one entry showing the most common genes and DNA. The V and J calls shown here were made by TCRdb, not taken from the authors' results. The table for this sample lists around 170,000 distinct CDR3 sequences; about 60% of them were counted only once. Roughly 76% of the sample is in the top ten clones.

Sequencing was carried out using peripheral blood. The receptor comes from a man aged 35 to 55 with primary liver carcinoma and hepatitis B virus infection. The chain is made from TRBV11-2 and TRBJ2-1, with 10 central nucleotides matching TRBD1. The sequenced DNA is TGTGCCAGCAGCCCCCGACAGGGGGCTTTCAATGAGCAGTTCTTC. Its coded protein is CASSPRQGAFNEQFF.